Below, 21 T cell receptor beta chains from the same sample are listed, as sequenced in a study of spatial heterogeneity in lung cancer. The time point here: sample taken at primary tumor resection. A single record per CDR3 protein comes from TCRdb applying MiXCR to the 5' RACE reads. The data hold about 9,300 distinct CDR3 sequences, with around 6.6% observed a single time. Whole-study results and caveats: How many expanded intratumoral alpha and beta TCRs were present tracked the tumor mutation count, which was a count of nonsynonymous mutations.

These TCRs' antigens remain unknown. Sequencing was performed on lung tumor tissue, taken at surgery. Receptors originate from a male donor with early-stage non-small cell lung cancer.

This clonotype is a singleton in its sample. This may arise from a read error, as a much more abundant clone is one base away. V is TRBV6-6 and J is TRBJ1-2, with 9 positions matching TRBD1. CDR1 is MNHNY and CDR2 is SVGAGI in the germline V gene (reference sequence). This CDR3 has 14 residues. V was pared by 8 bases and J by 5 bases, with 9 bases of the junction left unmatched. The DNA for the CDR3 is TGTGCCAGCGGTTTGCCGGACAGGGGTTATGGCTACACCTTC. Protein: CASGLPDRGYGYTF.

In its sample, this clonotype was seen many times. The J gene is TRBJ2-3, the V gene TRBV21-1; the table assigns TRBD1, which was not confirmed against the DNA. TRBV21-1 corresponds to a pseudogene. The CDR3 spans 17 residues. CDR3: CASSKARDRGRTDTQYF. CDR3 DNA: TGTGCCAGCAGCAAAGCCAGGGACAGGGGGCGCACAGATACGCAGTATTTT.

The CDR3 spells CASRPLQGTGDTDTQYF. The DNA of the CDR3 is TGTGCCAGCAGACCACTACAGGGGACGGGGGACACAGATACGCAGTATTTT. The genes are TRBV25-1 and TRBJ2-3; a weak D match, TRBD1 (7 bases). Trimming cost V 6 bases and J 2 bases, with 21 bases left between them. The CDR3 length is 17 residues. Per germline, CDR1 MGHDK and CDR2 SYGVNS.

This clonotype was detected many times. J is TRBJ1-2 and V is TRBV4-2; no definite D call. Per the germline V gene, CDR1 is LGHNA and CDR2 is YNFKEQ. The V end was cut by 0 bases, the J end by 6 bases, with 29 bases between. The CDR3 runs 20 residues. CDR3 amino acids: CASSQEEDAKHRSGLDGYTF. The CDR3 DNA reads as TGTGCCAGCAGCCAAGAAGAAGACGCAAAACATAGGTCGGGTCTCGATGGCTACACCTTC.

This clonotype appeared a few times. At one end, the junction sequence differs from germline, possibly due to a read error. V and J are TRBV7-7 and TRBJ2-1; 7 bases match TRBD2. This CDR3 has 13 amino acids. Germline loops: CDR1 SSHAT, CDR2 FNYEAQ (reference sequence). CDR3 nucleotides: TGTGCTAGCAGCTTTGGGACTACCAATGAGCAGTTCTTC. Translating gives CASSFGTTNEQFF.

This clonotype was counted at least ten times. This chain connects TRBV10-2 to TRBJ2-3, with D perhaps matching TRBD2 (5 bases). V lost 0 bases to trimming and J lost 1 base, with 14 bases between them. Germline CDR1 and CDR2: WSHSY and SAAADI. The CDR3 length is 17 residues. CDR3 protein: CASSESPSLTGTDTQYF. CDR3 in DNA: TGCGCCAGCAGTGAGTCTCCTAGCCTAACTGGCACAGATACGCAGTATTTT.

This clonotype was seen repeatedly, ten times or more. This chain connects TRBV6-2 or TRBV6-3 to TRBJ1-5, with D unresolved. Germline assignment: CDR1 MNHEY and CDR2 SVGEGT. Trimming stripped 6 bases from V and 0 bases from J, with 12 bases between. The length of the CDR3 is 15 residues. The CDR3: CASRKGENSNQPQHF. In DNA, the CDR3 is TGTGCCAGCAGGAAAGGCGAGAATAGCAATCAGCCCCAGCATTTT.

This chain links TRBV2 with TRBJ1-2; 7 positions agree with TRBD1. CDR1 and CDR2 (germline): SNHLY, FYNNEI. V lost 7 bases and J lost 4; bases outside the gene matches: 12. CDR3 size: 15 residues. The CDR3 sequence is CASTQGEGQFYGYTF. Here the CDR3 DNA reads TGTGCCAGCACCCAAGGGGAGGGACAGTTCTATGGCTACACCTTC.

This clonotype came up many times. This chain uses TRBV10-3 with TRBJ1-1; 7 bases map to TRBD1. The CDR3 is 13 amino acids. Germline assignment: CDR1 ENHRY and CDR2 SYGVKD. Trimming took 10 bases from V and 2 from J; bases not matched to a gene: 7. Here the CDR3 DNA reads TGTGCCACAACGGGACAGCTTAACACTGAAGCTTTCTTT. It codes for CATTGQLNTEAFF.

This clonotype was picked up many times. The V call is TRBV28, the J call TRBJ2-2; no firm D call. The V end was cut by 6 bases, the J end by 7 bases, with 18 bases between. This CDR3 contains 15 residues. Germline CDR1 reads MDHEN; CDR2 reads SYDVKM. The CDR3 loop is CASRKAFGGGGELFF. The CDR3 DNA follows: TGTGCCAGCAGAAAGGCTTTCGGTGGTGGCGGGGAGCTGTTTTTT.

This chain uses TRBV6-2 or TRBV6-3 with TRBJ2-5, with no clear D. This CDR3 contains 12 residues. From germline, CDR1 is MNHEY and CDR2 SVGEGT. V was clipped by 5 bases and J by 5 bases, with 9 bases between them. The CDR3 DNA follows: TGTGCCAGCAGTGGAGTCGCGGAGACCCAGTACTTC. This codes for CASSGVAETQYF.

This clonotype has a count of ten or more. The gene calls are TRBV14 and TRBJ1-4, with 7 bases identical to TRBD1. The CDR3 spans 14 residues. Trimming removed 4 bases from V and 8 bases from J; junction bases left unmatched: 7. Germline-derived CDR1 and CDR2 are SGHDN and FVKESK. CDR3 DNA: TGTGCCAGCAGCCCCAGGGGGATTTGGGAAAAACTGTTTTTT. It specifies CASSPRGIWEKLFF.

This clonotype was found a few times. A much more abundant neighbour one base away suggests this may be a read error. The chain couples TRBV28 to TRBJ1-6; TRBD1 agrees at 9 bases. The CDR3 is made up of 14 amino acids. Germline V CDR1 and CDR2: MDHEN, SYDVKM. Here the CDR3 reads CATSQGARNSPLNF. CDR3 coding DNA: TGTGCCACTTCACAGGGGGCGCGGAATTCACCCCTCAACTTT.

The rearrangement links TRBV6-2 or TRBV6-3 to TRBJ1-1; perhaps TRBD1 as D (5 bases). The CDR3 is 15 residues long. Trimming removed 0 bases at V and 5 bases at J, with 13 bases between. The V gene's germline CDR1 is MNHEY and CDR2 SVGEGT. CDR3 DNA: TGTGCCAGCAGTTACTCGAAGCAGGGAGGAACTGAAGCTTTCTTT. Amino acids: CASSYSKQGGTEAFF.

This clonotype has ten or more counts. The rearrangement joins TRBV29-1 to TRBJ1-2, with TRBD1 matching 9 bases. The CDR3 is 14 amino acids. The V segment lost 4 bases and the J segment 4 bases; nucleotides outside the gene matches: 7. Looked up from germline, CDR1 is SQVTM and CDR2 is ANQGSEA. The CDR3 DNA reads TGCAGCGTTGCCCCCCGACAGGGGGTCTATGGCTACACCTTC. It encodes CSVAPRQGVYGYTF.

This clonotype was recorded at least ten times. The chain employs TRBV28 and TRBJ2-5; D is unresolved. The V and J ends lost 2 bases and 2 bases respectively, with 12 bases between them. This CDR3 is built from 15 residues. The germline gives CDR1 MDHEN, CDR2 SYDVKM. The CDR3 nucleotides read TGTGCCAGCAGTTTAGGGTGGGTGACACAAGAGACCCAGTACTTC. Residues: CASSLGWVTQETQYF.

This clonotype has at least ten counts. This chain joins TRBV5-1 and TRBJ1-1; D is ambiguous. This CDR3 is 13 amino acids long. Germline values: CDR1 SGHRS, CDR2 YFSETQ. V was clipped by 3 bases and J by 3 bases, with 9 bases between them. The CDR3 is CASSWQADTEAFF. The CDR3 nucleotides read TGCGCCAGCAGCTGGCAGGCGGACACTGAAGCTTTCTTT.

This clonotype was seen a handful of times. The chain recombines TRBV5-5 with TRBJ2-7; D not resolved. CDR1 is SGHKS and CDR2 is YYEKEE in the germline V gene (reference sequence). The CDR3 sequence is 14 residues long. Trimming removed 1 base at V and 7 bases at J, with 15 bases between. The CDR3 bases are TGTGCCAGCAGCTTGAGGGTTGTTGGTCAGGAGCAGTACTTC. Translating gives CASSLRVVGQEQYF.

This clonotype is classed as medium-sized. This chain links TRBV20-1 with TRBJ2-1; tentative D call: TRBD2 (6 bases). V gave up 3 bases and J gave up 7 bases, with 22 bases separating them. The CDR3 length is 16 residues. Germline-derived CDR1 and CDR2 are DFQATT and SNEGSKA (reference sequence). The CDR3, as DNA: TGCAGTGCTAGTGACTCCGGGACTCTTACGGTAAATGAGCAGTTCTTC. This sequence encodes CSASDSGTLTVNEQFF.

At least ten counts were recorded for this clonotype. The chain combines TRBV7-9 with TRBJ2-5, with D tentatively TRBD1 (6 bases). The CDR3 has 16 amino acids. The V gene's germline CDR1 is SEHNR and CDR2 FQNEAQ (reference sequence). Trimming took 5 bases from V and 5 from J, leaving 21 bases between them. CDR3 in amino acids: CASSPNRVIGSETQYF. The DNA for the CDR3 is TGTGCCAGCAGCCCTAACAGGGTCATTGGATCCGAGACCCAGTACTTC.

V usage is TRBV5-4 and J usage is TRBJ2-7, with 7 nucleotides matching TRBD2. The CDR3 sequence is 12 residues long. Per the germline V gene, CDR1 is SGHNT and CDR2 is YYREEE (reference sequence). V shed 3 bases and J 3 bases; nucleotides not matched to a gene: 0. Here the CDR3 reads CASSSGGYEQYF. The CDR3 nucleotides are TGTGCCAGCAGCTCGGGGGGCTACGAGCAGTACTTC.